This T cell receptor (beta chain) was obtained from a study of response to subunit inactivated influenza vaccine. At least ten counts were recorded for this clonotype. The antigen is unknown. The CDR3 covers 12 residues. CDR1 is SQVTM, CDR2 ANQGSEA, per germline. The ends were cut back, 8 bases at V and 5 bases at J, with 10 bases in the middle. Whole-study results and caveats: The authors proposed limited new T cell recruitment per seasonal influenza vaccination.

TCRdb re-called the RT-PCR reads with MiXCR, one entry per CDR3 protein. This table holds hundreds of thousands of distinct CDR3 sequences, 15% to 18% found once. The clonotype originates from a man between 50 and 59 years old who received an inactivated influenza vaccine. The chain is built from TRBV29-1 and TRBJ2-6; tentative D call: TRBD2 (6 bases). Sequencing used PBMCs from blood, obtained roughly 12 days after vaccination. CDR3 in DNA: TGCAGCATGCGGGACTGGGCCAACGTCCTGACTTTC. Amino acids: CSMRDWANVLTF.